These T cell receptor beta chains were read from a single sample in a study of control samples from healthy donors and cancer patients. Profiled with immunoSEQ multiplex PCR; TCRdb holds only in-frame clones, not every one. The sample contains about 170,000 clones, around 90% of which appear only once. Sample: blood. The receptors stem from a woman aged 25 to 39 in good health. Each CDR3 is given with its conserved first and last residue. The D gene is left open where the match is weak. The size entry is marked missing in some rows and otherwise reads once, few, many or a size class.

clone_size j_call v_call d_call cdr3_nt cdr3_aa
. TRBJ2-5 TRBV6-5 TRBD1 TGTGCCAGCAGTTACATCCGGGACAGGGGGTTGGAGACCCAGTACTTC CASSYIRDRGLETQYF
. TRBJ1-3 TRBV28 TRBD1 TGTGCCAGCAGTCAAGCTGGACAGGGTACGGGAAACACCATATATTTT CASSQAGQGTGNTIYF
. TRBJ2-5 TRBV6-5 . TGTGCCAGCAGAGACCCTATAGAGACCCAGTACTTC CASRDPIETQYF
few TRBJ1-3 TRBV6-5 TRBD1 TGTGCCAGCACCCTGACAGGGGCCTCTGGAAACACCATATATTTT CASTLTGASGNTIYF
. TRBJ1-1 TRBV10-3 . TGTGCCATCAGTGGGACCTATGAAGCTTTCTTT CAISGTYEAFF
. TRBJ1-4 TRBV7-9 TRBD1 TGTGCCAGCGGCACTACCGCAGGGGGTGAAAAACTGTTTTTT CASGTTAGGEKLFF
once TRBJ2-2 TRBV19 . TGTGCCAGTAGTTACGGGACACAGCTGTTTTTT CASSYGTQLFF
. TRBJ1-4 TRBV27 TRBD1 TGTGCCAGCAGTCCCCAGACAGGGCGGAAACTGTTTTTT CASSPQTGRKLFF
. TRBJ2-3 TRBV5-1 . TGCGCCAGCAGCTTGGTTGGGGACCCAGATACGCAGTATTTT CASSLVGDPDTQYF
. TRBJ1-5 TRBV19 . TGTGCCAGTAGTCCCGGACAGTTTTATCAGCCCCAGCATTTT CASSPGQFYQPQHF
. TRBJ2-2 TRBV6-1 . TGTGCCAGCAGTGAGGCGAAAGGGTGGTTCACCGGGGAGCTGTTTTTT CASSEAKGWFTGELFF
. TRBJ1-1 TRBV14 . TGTGCCAGCAGCCAATCCCCCGGGGGTTTTGAAGCTTTCTTT CASSQSPGGFEAFF
once TRBJ1-3 TRBV4-1 TRBD1 TGCGCCAGCAGCCATGGACAGGGGAGGTTACCTGGAAACACCATATATTTT CASSHGQGRLPGNTIYF
. TRBJ1-2 TRBV6-5 . TGTGCCAGCAGTTACTCCGGGGACGACTATGGCTACACCTTC CASSYSGDDYGYTF
. TRBJ1-1 TRBV6-6 . TGTGCCAGCGGGGGGAAAGGCACTGAAGCTTTCTTT CASGGKGTEAFF
. TRBJ2-5 TRBV5-1 TRBD2 TGCGCCAGCACTAACGGGGGGGAGACCCAGTACTTC CASTNGGETQYF
few TRBJ1-2 TRBV27 TRBD1 TGTGCCAGCAGTTTATCCGGGAGGCCAGGGGGTAGCTATGGCTACACCTTC CASSLSGRPGGSYGYTF
. TRBJ1-5 TRBV6-5 . TGTGCCAGCAGTAGCCACGGGCAGAGAAATCAGCCCCAGCATTTT CASSSHGQRNQPQHF
. TRBJ1-6 TRBV7-2 TRBD1 TGTGCCAGCAGCTTATTATACAGGGGGCAGGATTCACCCCTCCACTTT CASSLLYRGQDSPLHF
. TRBJ1-4 TRBV27 . TGTGCCAGCAGTCATCGACAGATTAGTAATGAAAAACTGTTTTTT CASSHRQISNEKLFF
few TRBJ2-2 TRBV30 . TGTGCCTGGAGTGTAGCAGGGGGAGGCGGGGAGCTGTTTTTT CAWSVAGGGGELFF
. TRBJ1-3 TRBV9 . TGTGCCAGCAGCGTAGGTGTGGTGACTGGAAACACCATATATTTT CASSVGVVTGNTIYF
. TRBJ2-3 TRBV3-1/TRBV3-2 . TGTGCCAGCAGCGAGAGAGGGGGGACAGATACGCAGTATTTT CASSERGGTDTQYF
. TRBJ1-1 TRBV6-5 . TGTGCCAGCAGTTTCCGGGGAACCACTGAAGCTTTCTTT CASSFRGTTEAFF
. TRBJ2-5 TRBV7-7 TRBD1 TGTGCTAGCAGCTTAGCGTTCGGACAGGGGCCCCAAGAGACCCAGTACTTC CASSLAFGQGPQETQYF
many TRBJ2-1 TRBV14 TRBD1 TGTGCCAGCAGCCGGTGGACAGGAGTCAATGAGCAGTTCTTC CASSRWTGVNEQFF
few TRBJ2-6 TRBV7-2 TRBD1 TGTGCCAGCAGCGCCGCCGGGACAGTCAACTCTGGGGCCAACGTCCTGACTTTC CASSAAGTVNSGANVLTF
few TRBJ2-2 TRBV19 TRBD1 TGTGCCAGTAGTATCTCCGGGGGACAGGGGATACGATACACCGGGGAGCTGTTTTTT CASSISGGQGIRYTGELFF
. TRBJ2-7 TRBV5-1 . TGCGCCAGCAGCTACCCCGACGGGGCGGGGAAGCAGTACTTC CASSYPDGAGKQYF
. TRBJ2-7 TRBV9 . TGTGCCAGCAGCGTGGCGACGGGGACCTACGAGCAGTACTTC CASSVATGTYEQYF
. TRBJ2-6 TRBV18 TRBD1 TGTGCCAGCTCACCTCCGGGACAGGCGAGCTCTGGGGCCAACGTCCTGACTTTC CASSPPGQASSGANVLTF
. TRBJ1-1 TRBV5-6 . TGTGCCAGCAGCTTGGTGCGCACCGGAATTGAAGCTTTCTTT CASSLVRTGIEAFF
. TRBJ2-7 TRBV27 TRBD2 TGTGCCAGCAGCGGGACTAGCGGTCCCTACGAGCAGTACTTC CASSGTSGPYEQYF
. TRBJ2-7 TRBV5-1 . TGCGCCAGCAGCCCGACGGGGGAAGGCGAGCAGTACTTC CASSPTGEGEQYF
. TRBJ2-1 TRBV6-5 TRBD2 TGTGCCAGTGGGGGGACTAGCGGGAGGAATGAGCAGTTCTTC CASGGTSGRNEQFF
. TRBJ2-7 TRBV19 . TGTGCCAGTAGTAATGCGCCCTACGAGCAGTACTTC CASSNAPYEQYF
. TRBJ1-1 TRBV12-5 . TGTGCTAGTGGTTTCGACCCGAACACTGAAGCTTTCTTT CASGFDPNTEAFF
once TRBJ1-1 TRBV6-5 . TGTGCCAGCTATCCTTACGCCGACACTGAAGCTTTCTTT CASYPYADTEAFF
. TRBJ2-1 TRBV5-1 . TGCGCCAGCAGCTTGGAATTAGCTTCTTATTCTGAGCAGTTCTTC CASSLELASYSEQFF
once TRBJ2-7 TRBV19 TRBD2 TGTGCCAGTAGTACGGGACTAGCGGGAGTGTACGAGCAGTACTTC CASSTGLAGVYEQYF
. TRBJ2-7 TRBV27 . TGTGCCAGCAGTCCCCGAGACAGCTTCAACGAGCAGTACTTC CASSPRDSFNEQYF
. TRBJ2-2 TRBV5-4 . TGTGCCAGCAGCCCCCAGACAAGAAACACCGGGGAGCTGTTTTTT CASSPQTRNTGELFF
. TRBJ1-1 TRBV12-3/TRBV12-4 . TGTGCCAGCAGGGAGCAGGTGAACGAGGCTTTCTTT CASREQVNEAFF
. TRBJ2-1 TRBV4-1 . TGCGCCAGCAGCCAAGAATCACAGTCCAATGAGCAGTTCTTC CASSQESQSNEQFF
. TRBJ1-2 TRBV2 TRBD1 TGTGCCAGCAGTGAATTCGACAGGGGGTATGGCTACACCTTC CASSEFDRGYGYTF
. TRBJ1-2 TRBV15 . TGTGCCACCAGCAGAGATCTGGGGGCGCGGTATGGCTACACCTTC CATSRDLGARYGYTF
few TRBJ2-5 TRBV19 . TGTGCCAGTAGTGGCCTCGGGCAGGTACAAGAGACCCAGTACTTC CASSGLGQVQETQYF
. TRBJ1-2 TRBV5-4 TRBD1 TGTGCCAGCAGATACCAGGGGGGAAGCGGGGTAGGCTACACCTTC CASRYQGGSGVGYTF